This entry describes one TCR beta chain. The CDR3 spans 14 residues. V was clipped by 3 bases and J by 9 bases; unmatched bases: 12. Germline values: CDR1 DFQATT, CDR2 SNEGSKA (reference sequence). The data were obtained in a study of blood T cell repertoires in COVID-19. As for the study in general: Nucleic acid was either cDNA or gDNA, and it came from T cells, B-cell-depleted T cells, or PBMCs.

In the study's own analysis: The authors estimated nucleated cell counts from reference gene primer amplification. Libraries were prepared by immunoSEQ multiplex PCR; TCRdb keeps only in-frame clonotypes and omits some of them. V and J calls and clone size are those listed in that table; D and trimming were worked out from the DNA. Of 200,000 to 250,000 clones listed, around 80% were seen once; the top ten hold around 13%. This clonotype was obtained from a human donor in a cohort sampled during active COVID-19. The chain couples TRBV20-1 to TRBJ1-2, with 8 bases aligning to TRBD1. The sample comprised peripheral blood. The CDR3 DNA is TGCAGTGCTAGTGGACAGGGAAGGGGGCGAAGCTACACCTTC. It is translated as CSASGQGRGRSYTF.